This TCR beta chain was observed in a study of blood T cell repertoires in COVID-19. Background on the study: Material from acute and convalescent COVID-19 was sourced from the United States, Italy and Spain.

This clone appeared once. Clones were read by immunoSEQ multiplex PCR, and TCRdb kept only the in-frame ones, dropping some. The sample holds around 130,000 clones, approximately 80% seen once. The CDR3 length is 13 residues. V was pared by 1 base and J by 3 bases, with 6 bases between. Germline V gene data show CDR1 as LGHNA and CDR2 as YSLEER. The chain uses TRBV4-3 and TRBJ1-2, with D tentatively TRBD1 (5 bases). Sequenced input: PBMCs or T cells enriched from blood (not recorded which). The TCR sequence derives from a woman in her late teens or twenties who had been exposed to COVID-19. CDR3 bases: TGCGCCAGCAGCCAAGCAGGGCACTATGGCTACACCTTC. As protein: CASSQAGHYGYTF.